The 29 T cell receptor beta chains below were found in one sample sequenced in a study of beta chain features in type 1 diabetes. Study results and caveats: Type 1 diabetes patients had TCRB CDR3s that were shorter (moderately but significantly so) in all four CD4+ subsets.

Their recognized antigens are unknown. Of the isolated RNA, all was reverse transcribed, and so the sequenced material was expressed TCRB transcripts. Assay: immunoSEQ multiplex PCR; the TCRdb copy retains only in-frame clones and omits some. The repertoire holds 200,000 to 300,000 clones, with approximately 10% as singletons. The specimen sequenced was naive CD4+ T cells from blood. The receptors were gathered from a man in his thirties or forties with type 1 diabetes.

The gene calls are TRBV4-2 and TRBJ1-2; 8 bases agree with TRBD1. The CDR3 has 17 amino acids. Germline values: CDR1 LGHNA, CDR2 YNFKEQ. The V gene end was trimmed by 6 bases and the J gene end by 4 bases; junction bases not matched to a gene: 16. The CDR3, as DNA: TGTGCCAGCAGACTAGAATCCGCAGACAGGGGAGGCTATGGCTACACCTTC. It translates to CASRLESADRGGYGYTF.

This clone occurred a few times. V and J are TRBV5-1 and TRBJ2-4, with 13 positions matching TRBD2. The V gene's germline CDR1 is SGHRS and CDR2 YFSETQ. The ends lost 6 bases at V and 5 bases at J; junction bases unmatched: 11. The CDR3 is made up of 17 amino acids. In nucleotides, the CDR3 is TGCGCCAGCACCCGGGGAGGACTAGCGGGGGAGCAAAACATTCAGTACTTC. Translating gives CASTRGGLAGEQNIQYF.

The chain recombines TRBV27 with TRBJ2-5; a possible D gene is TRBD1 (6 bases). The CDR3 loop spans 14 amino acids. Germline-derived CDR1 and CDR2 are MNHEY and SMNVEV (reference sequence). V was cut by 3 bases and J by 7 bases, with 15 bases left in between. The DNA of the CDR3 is TGTGCCAGCAGTTTGGATCCCAAAGGGGGGACCCAGTACTTC. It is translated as CASSLDPKGGTQYF.

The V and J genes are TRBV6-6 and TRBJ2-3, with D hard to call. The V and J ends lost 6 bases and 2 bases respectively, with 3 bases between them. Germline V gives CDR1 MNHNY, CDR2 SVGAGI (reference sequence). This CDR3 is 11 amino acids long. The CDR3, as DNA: TGTGCCAGCAGAGCCACAGATACGCAGTATTTT. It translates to CASRATDTQYF.

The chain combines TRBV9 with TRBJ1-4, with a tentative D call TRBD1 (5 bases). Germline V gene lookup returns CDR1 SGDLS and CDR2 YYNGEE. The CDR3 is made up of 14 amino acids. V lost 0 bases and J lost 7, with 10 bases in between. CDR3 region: CASSVEGLGEKLFF. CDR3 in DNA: TGTGCCAGCAGCGTAGAGGGACTGGGTGAAAAACTGTTTTTT. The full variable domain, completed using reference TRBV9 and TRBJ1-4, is DSGVTQTPKHLITATGQRVTLRCSPRSGDLSVYWYQQSLDQGLQFLIQYYNGEERAKGNILERFSAQQFPDLHSELNLSSLELGDSALYFCASSVEGLGEKLFFGSGTQLSVL.

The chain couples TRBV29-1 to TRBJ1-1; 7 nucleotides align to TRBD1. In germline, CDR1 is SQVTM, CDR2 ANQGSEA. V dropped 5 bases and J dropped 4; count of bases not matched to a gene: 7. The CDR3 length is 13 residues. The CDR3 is CSVQTQGGTEAFF. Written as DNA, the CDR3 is TGCAGCGTTCAAACCCAGGGGGGCACTGAAGCTTTCTTT.

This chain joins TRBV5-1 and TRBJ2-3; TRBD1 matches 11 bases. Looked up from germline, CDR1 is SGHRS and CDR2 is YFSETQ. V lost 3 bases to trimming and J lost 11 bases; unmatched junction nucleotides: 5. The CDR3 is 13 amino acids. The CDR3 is CASSSGQGVRQYF. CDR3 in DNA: TGCGCCAGCAGCTCGGGACAGGGGGTGAGGCAGTATTTT.

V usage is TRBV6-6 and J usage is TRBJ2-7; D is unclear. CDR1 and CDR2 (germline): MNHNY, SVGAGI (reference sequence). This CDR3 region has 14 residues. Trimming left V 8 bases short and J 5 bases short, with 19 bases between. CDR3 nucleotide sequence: TGTGCCAGCCTCTCCCGTTCGAACCGCGACGAGCAGTACTTC. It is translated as CASLSRSNRDEQYF.

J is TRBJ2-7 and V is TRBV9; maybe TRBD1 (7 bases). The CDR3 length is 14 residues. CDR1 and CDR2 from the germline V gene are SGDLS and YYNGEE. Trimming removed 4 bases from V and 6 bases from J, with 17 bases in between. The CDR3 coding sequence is TGTGCCAGCAGCACAGGACAGGCGGGGTCCGAGCAGTACTTC. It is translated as CASSTGQAGSEQYF.

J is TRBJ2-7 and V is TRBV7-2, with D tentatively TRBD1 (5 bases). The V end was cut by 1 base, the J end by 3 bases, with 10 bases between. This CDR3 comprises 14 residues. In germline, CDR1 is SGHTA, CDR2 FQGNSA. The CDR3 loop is CASSLGRANYEQYF. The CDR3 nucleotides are TGTGCCAGCAGCTTAGGCAGGGCGAACTACGAGCAGTACTTC.

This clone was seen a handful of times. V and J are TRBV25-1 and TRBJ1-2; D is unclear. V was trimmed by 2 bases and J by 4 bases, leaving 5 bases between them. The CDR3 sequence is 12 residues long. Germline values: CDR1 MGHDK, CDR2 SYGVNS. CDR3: CASSEHGYGYTF. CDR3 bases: TGTGCCAGCAGTGAACACGGCTATGGCTACACCTTC.

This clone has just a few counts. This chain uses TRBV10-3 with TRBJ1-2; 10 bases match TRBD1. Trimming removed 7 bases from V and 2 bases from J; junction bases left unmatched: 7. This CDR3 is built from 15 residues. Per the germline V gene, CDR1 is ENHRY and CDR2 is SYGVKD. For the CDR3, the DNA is TGTGCCATCACTTCCCCGGGACAGGGGAACTATGGCTACACCTTC. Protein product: CAITSPGQGNYGYTF.

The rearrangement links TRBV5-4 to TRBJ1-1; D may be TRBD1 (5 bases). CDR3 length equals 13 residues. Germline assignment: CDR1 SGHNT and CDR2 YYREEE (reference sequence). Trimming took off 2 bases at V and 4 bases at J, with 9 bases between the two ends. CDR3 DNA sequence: TGTGCCAGCAGCTTCCCGGGGGGCACTGAAGCTTTCTTT. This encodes CASSFPGGTEAFF. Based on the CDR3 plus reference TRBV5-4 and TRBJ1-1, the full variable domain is ETGVTQSPTHLIKTRGQQVTLRCSSQSGHNTVSWYQQALGQGPQFIFQYYREEENGRGNFPPRFSGLQFPNYSSELNVNALELDDSALYLCASSFPGGTEAFFGQGTRLTVV.

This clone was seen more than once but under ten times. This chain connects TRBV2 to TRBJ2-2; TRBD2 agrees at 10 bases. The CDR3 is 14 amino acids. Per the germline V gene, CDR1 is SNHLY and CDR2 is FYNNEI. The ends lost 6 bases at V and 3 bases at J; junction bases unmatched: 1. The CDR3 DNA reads TGTGCCAGCAGAGCGGGGGGGTACACCGGGGAGCTGTTTTTT. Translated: CASRAGGYTGELFF.

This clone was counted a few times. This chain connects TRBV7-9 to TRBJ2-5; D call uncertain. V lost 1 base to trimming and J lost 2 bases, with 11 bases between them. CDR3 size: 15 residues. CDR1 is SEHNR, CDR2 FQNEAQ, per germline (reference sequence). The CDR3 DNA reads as TGTGCCAGCAGCTTAGTATCCGGGTTGCAAGAGACCCAGTACTTC. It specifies CASSLVSGLQETQYF.

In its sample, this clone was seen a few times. The CDR3 DNA sequence: TGTGCCAGTTCCACCGAAGCCGGGACTAGCGACGTGAGCTCCTACAATGAGCAGTTCTTC. Protein: CASSTEAGTSDVSSYNEQFF. The rearrangement links TRBV19 to TRBJ2-1, with 10 bases identical to TRBD2. Germline CDR1 LNHDA, CDR2 SQIVND (reference sequence). V shed 8 bases, J shed 0 bases, and the junction held 19 bases outside the gene matches. CDR3 length equals 20 residues.

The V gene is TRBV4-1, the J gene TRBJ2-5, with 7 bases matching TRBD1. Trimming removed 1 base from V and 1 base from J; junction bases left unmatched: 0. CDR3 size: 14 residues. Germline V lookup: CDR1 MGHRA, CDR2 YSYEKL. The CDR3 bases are TGCGCCAGCAGCCAAGGGGACAGCCAAGAGACCCAGTACTTC. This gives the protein CASSQGDSQETQYF.

CDR3 protein: CASRQRQAGTEAFF. CDR3 DNA sequence: TGTGCCAGCAGACAAAGACAGGCGGGCACTGAAGCTTTCTTT. The chain recombines TRBV6-6 with TRBJ1-1; tentatively, D is TRBD1 (6 bases). The CDR3 sequence is 14 residues long. The V gene's germline CDR1 is MNHNY and CDR2 SVGAGI (reference sequence). V was shortened by 6 bases and J by 4 bases, with 15 bases between the two germline ends.

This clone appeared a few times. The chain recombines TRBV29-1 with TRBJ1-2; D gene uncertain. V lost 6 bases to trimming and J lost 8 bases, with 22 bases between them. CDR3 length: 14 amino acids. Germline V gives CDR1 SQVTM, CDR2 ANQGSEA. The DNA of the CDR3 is TGCAGCGTCCTGCCCTGGGAGGGAATGGTCGGCTACACCTTC. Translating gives CSVLPWEGMVGYTF.

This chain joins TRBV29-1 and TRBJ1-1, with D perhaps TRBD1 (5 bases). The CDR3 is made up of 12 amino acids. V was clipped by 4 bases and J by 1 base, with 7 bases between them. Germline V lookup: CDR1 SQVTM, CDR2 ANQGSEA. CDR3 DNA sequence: TGCAGCGTTGTTGACAGGAACACTGAAGCTTTCTTT. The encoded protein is CSVVDRNTEAFF.

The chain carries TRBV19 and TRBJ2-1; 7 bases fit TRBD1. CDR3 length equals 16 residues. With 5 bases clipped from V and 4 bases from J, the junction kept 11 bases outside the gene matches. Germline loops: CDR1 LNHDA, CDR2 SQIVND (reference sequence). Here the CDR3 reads CASSPWVAGGYNEQFF. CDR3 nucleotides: TGTGCCAGTAGTCCATGGGTGGCAGGGGGATACAATGAGCAGTTCTTC.

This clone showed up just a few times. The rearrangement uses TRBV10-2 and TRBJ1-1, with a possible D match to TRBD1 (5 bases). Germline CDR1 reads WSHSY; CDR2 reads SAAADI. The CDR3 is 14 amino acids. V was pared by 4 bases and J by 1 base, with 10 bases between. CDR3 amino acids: CASSVQGENTEAFF. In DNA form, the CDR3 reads TGCGCCAGCAGTGTGCAGGGTGAGAACACTGAAGCTTTCTTT.

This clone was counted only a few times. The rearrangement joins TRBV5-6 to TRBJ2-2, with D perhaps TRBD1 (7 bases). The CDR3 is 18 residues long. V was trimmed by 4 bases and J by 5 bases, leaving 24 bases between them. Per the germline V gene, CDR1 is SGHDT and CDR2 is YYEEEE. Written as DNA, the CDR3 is TGTGCCAGCAGCGCACGGGGGCAGGGGGAATGGGAAACCGGGGAGCTGTTTTTT. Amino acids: CASSARGQGEWETGELFF.

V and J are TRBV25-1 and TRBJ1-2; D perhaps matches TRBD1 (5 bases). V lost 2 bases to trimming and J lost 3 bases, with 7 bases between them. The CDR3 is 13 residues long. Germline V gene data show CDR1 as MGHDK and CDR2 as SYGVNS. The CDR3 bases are TGTGCCAGCAGTGAAGGCAGGGACTATGGCTACACCTTC. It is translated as CASSEGRDYGYTF.

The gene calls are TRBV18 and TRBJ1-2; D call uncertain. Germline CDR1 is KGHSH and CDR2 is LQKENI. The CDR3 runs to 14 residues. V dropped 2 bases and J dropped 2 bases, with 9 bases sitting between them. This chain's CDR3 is CASSPSGRNYGYTF. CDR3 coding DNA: TGTGCCAGCTCACCATCTGGCAGAAACTATGGCTACACCTTC.

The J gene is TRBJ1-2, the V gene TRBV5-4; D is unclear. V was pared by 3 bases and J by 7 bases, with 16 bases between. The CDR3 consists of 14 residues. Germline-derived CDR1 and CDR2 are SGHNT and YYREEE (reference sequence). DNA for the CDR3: TGTGCCAGCAGCTGGGAGGTTTCAGTTGGTGGCTACACCTTC. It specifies CASSWEVSVGGYTF.

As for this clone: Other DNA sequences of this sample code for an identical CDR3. The CDR3: CASSLDRNTEAFF. CDR3 nucleotide sequence: TGTGCCAGCAGCTTAGACAGGAACACTGAAGCTTTCTTT. This chain links TRBV7-2 with TRBJ1-1; D remains unclear. Germline CDR1 is SGHTA and CDR2 is FQGNSA. CDR3 length: 13 residues. V lost 1 base to trimming and J lost 1 base, with 4 bases between them.

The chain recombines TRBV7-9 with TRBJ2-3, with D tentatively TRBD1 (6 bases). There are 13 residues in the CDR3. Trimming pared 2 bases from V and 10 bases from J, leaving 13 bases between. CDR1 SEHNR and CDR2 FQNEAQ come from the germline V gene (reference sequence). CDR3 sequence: CASSLRGGNAQYF. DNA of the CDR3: TGTGCCAGCAGCTTAAGAGGGGGAAATGCGCAGTATTTT.

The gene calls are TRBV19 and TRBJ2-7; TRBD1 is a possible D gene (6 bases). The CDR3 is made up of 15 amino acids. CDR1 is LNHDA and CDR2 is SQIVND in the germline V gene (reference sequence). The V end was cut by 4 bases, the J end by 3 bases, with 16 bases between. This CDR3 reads CASSTKTGSIYEQYF. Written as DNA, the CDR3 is TGTGCCAGTAGTACCAAGACAGGCTCTATCTACGAGCAGTACTTC. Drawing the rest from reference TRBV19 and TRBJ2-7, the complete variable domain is DGGITQSPKYLFRKEGQNVTLSCEQNLNHDAMYWYRQDPGQGLRLIYYSQIVNDFQKGDIAEGYSVSREKKESFPLTVTSAQKNPTAFYLCASSTKTGSIYEQYFGPGTRLTVT.